Listed below are T cell receptor beta chains from one sample, sequenced in a study of blood T cell repertoires in COVID-19. Generated by immunoSEQ multiplex PCR, the TCRdb table keeps only in-frame clones and is missing some. The table records fewer than 150,000 clones, approximately 89% of them present only once. The source material was peripheral blood. Receptors were obtained from a human donor in a cohort sampled during active COVID-19. Each CDR3 is given with its conserved first and last residue. D genes are given only for firm matches. Clone size is not always given. Where it is, it says once, few, many or a class for expanded clones.

D gene,clone size,V gene,J gene,CDR3 protein,CDR3 DNA
-,-,TRBV7-9,TRBJ2-2,CASSRWGANTGELFF,TGTGCCAGCAGCCGGTGGGGGGCGAACACCGGGGAGCTGTTTTTT
TRBD1,-,TRBV5-1,TRBJ1-1,CASSSLPGQGFTEAFF,TGCGCCAGCAGCTCGCTCCCGGGACAGGGATTCACTGAAGCTTTCTTT
TRBD2,-,TRBV13,TRBJ2-3,CASSVSGGVDTQYF,TGTGCCAGCAGCGTGAGCGGGGGGGTAGATACGCAGTATTTT
TRBD1,-,TRBV5-4,TRBJ1-1,CASSLVRTGNTEAFF,TGTGCCAGCAGCTTGGTCCGGACAGGGAACACTGAAGCTTTCTTT
TRBD2,few,TRBV6-5,TRBJ2-3,CASSYSPSGVTDTQYF,TGTGCCAGCAGTTACTCCCCTAGCGGGGTAACAGATACGCAGTATTTT
-,-,TRBV15,TRBJ2-1,CATSSGRTAVNEQFF,TGTGCCACCAGCAGCGGGCGGACAGCCGTGAATGAGCAGTTCTTC
TRBD1,-,TRBV5-1,TRBJ2-5,CASSLGQGRTQYF,TGCGCCAGCAGCTTGGGACAGGGTCGGACCCAGTACTTC
-,-,TRBV4-2,TRBJ1-1,CASSQDRSWNTEAFF,TGTGCCAGCAGCCAAGACCGGAGTTGGAACACTGAAGCTTTCTTT
TRBD2,-,TRBV4-1,TRBJ2-5,CASSRIISGTQETQYF,TGCGCCAGCAGCCGTATCATTAGCGGGACCCAAGAGACCCAGTACTTC
TRBD2,few,TRBV3-1/TRBV3-2,TRBJ2-1,CASSPLAGTHSYNEQFF,TGTGCCAGCAGCCCCCTAGCGGGGACCCACTCCTACAATGAGCAGTTCTTC
TRBD2,-,TRBV6-5,TRBJ2-1,CASRLAGGHYNEQFF,TGTGCCAGCAGACTAGCGGGGGGCCATTACAATGAGCAGTTCTTC
TRBD1,-,TRBV29-1,TRBJ1-5,CSVGGATGDQPQHF,TGCAGCGTTGGGGGGGCTACAGGGGATCAGCCCCAGCATTTT
TRBD2,-,TRBV2,TRBJ2-3,CASSPSPLAGGPDTQYF,TGTGCCAGCAGTCCTAGCCCCCTAGCGGGGGGGCCAGATACGCAGTATTTT
-,-,TRBV3-1/TRBV3-2,TRBJ2-7,CASSHSKNRVSYEQYF,TGTGCCAGCAGCCACTCCAAAAACAGGGTCTCCTACGAGCAGTACTTC
TRBD2,-,TRBV5-6,TRBJ2-7,CASSFGLAHEQYF,TGTGCCAGCAGCTTTGGACTAGCGCACGAGCAGTACTTC
-,-,TRBV5-4,TRBJ2-1,CASSSGGPYNEQFF,TGTGCCAGCAGCTCCGGTGGGCCCTACAATGAGCAGTTCTTC
-,-,TRBV6-1,TRBJ2-1,CASQGLGYNEQFF,TGTGCCAGCCAGGGGCTTGGGTACAATGAGCAGTTCTTC